Here is one T cell receptor beta chain with its context. Its antigen is not identified. Those donating, healthy Caucasian individuals from Russia, were aged roughly 6 to 100. Peripheral blood, ten milliliters per donor, was collected. These data come from a study of blood T cells in healthy people across ages. General study findings and limits: The CMV status of each donor remained undetermined, and this could have confounded shifts in expanded clonotypes.

With a J-beta primer mix and a sample-barcoded 5' primer, a second PCR ran about 6 to 11 cycles. A tag from a template-switch adaptor with 12 random nucleotides marked each cDNA molecule. Using its own MiXCR run on the 5' RACE reads, TCRdb lists one record per CDR3 protein. Here the sample spans about 1,500,000 distinct CDR3 sequences, 42% being singletons. CDR3 length equals 18 residues. Trimming removed 4 bases from V and 1 base from J; junction bases left unmatched: 10. Germline V lookup: CDR1 LNHDA, CDR2 SQIVND (reference sequence). The chain has TRBV19 and TRBJ2-3; 11 bases line up with TRBD2. The receptor was isolated from a woman younger than 30 in good health. Sequences were obtained from blood. The CDR3 DNA sequence: TGTGCCAGTAGTACACGGACGGGGACTAGCGGACGCACAGATACGCAGTATTTT. Translation gives CASSTRTGTSGRTDTQYF.